This TCR beta chain was sequenced for a study of blood T cells in healthy people across ages. All donors came from Russia, were Caucasian and healthy, and spanned ages roughly 6 to 100. CDR1 is SEHNR, CDR2 FQNEAQ, per germline (reference sequence). CDR3 length: 18 amino acids. V lost 7 bases and J lost 4; bases outside the gene matches: 13. Using a J-beta primer mix together with a sample-barcoded 5' primer, a second PCR was run for roughly 6 to 11 cycles. TCRdb re-called the 5' RACE reads through MiXCR, storing one row per CDR3 protein. The sample includes about 680,000 distinct CDR3 sequences, around half of them seen just once. Points on this clonotype: Its antigen is unknown.

Overall study findings and caveats: Measured against age, TCR beta diversity per million T cells decreased in a roughly linear manner. Estimates based on one million T cells were treated as lower bounds.

V usage is TRBV7-9 and J usage is TRBJ2-2; 12 positions agree with TRBD2. Material for sequencing was blood. The sequence derives from a woman aged 55 to 70 in good health. The CDR3 nucleotides are TGTGCCAGCATCCCAGGCCGACTAGCGGGAGTGGGCACCGGGGAGCTGTTTTTT. The encoded protein is CASIPGRLAGVGTGELFF.